The 9 T cell receptor beta chains below come from one sample, sequenced in a study of naive and memory T cell subsets. Two oligonucleotides, mixed equimolar, formed the beta constant-region primer covering TRBC1 and TRBC2. Four rounds of PCR amplified the ligated cDNA using nested alpha and beta constant-region primers plus SP2. In TCRdb, the UMI-ligation and nested PCR reads were re-called with MiXCR into one record per CDR3 protein. The data hold 2,500 to 3,000 distinct CDR3 sequences, with about 5.2% observed a single time. Sequencing input: CD4+ TEMRA cells from blood. Subset specified: effector memory re-expressing CD45RA, CD45RA+ CD27-. These TCRs come from a human donor in good health.

This clonotype was counted ten times or more. This chain uses TRBV6-1 with TRBJ1-1; D may be TRBD1 (6 bases). V dropped 6 bases and J dropped 3 bases, with 17 bases sitting between them. This CDR3 is built from 15 residues. CDR1 is MNHNS and CDR2 is SASEGT in the germline V gene. CDR3 bases: TGTGCCAGCAGGACCGGGGGCGCCGGGGACACTGAAGCTTTCTTT. Its translation is CASRTGGAGDTEAFF.

This clonotype is categorized as medium-sized. The chain employs TRBV24-1 and TRBJ2-1; 10 bases map to TRBD1. CDR3 length: 16 residues. Germline values: CDR1 KGHDR, CDR2 SFDVKD. The ends lost 3 bases at V and 3 bases at J; junction bases unmatched: 4. In DNA form, the CDR3 reads TGTGCCACCAGTGATCCGACAGGGGGCTACTACAATGAGCAGTTCTTC. As protein: CATSDPTGGYYNEQFF.

This clonotype was recorded many times. This sequence joins TRBV12-3 or TRBV12-4 and TRBJ1-5; 8 bases align to TRBD1. J was trimmed by 2 bases and V by 6 bases; bases with no gene match: 0. The CDR3 is 13 residues long. CDR3 sequence reads: CASRTGGNQPQHF. Written as DNA, the CDR3 is TGTGCCAGCAGGACAGGGGGCAATCAGCCCCAGCATTTT.

V usage is TRBV3-1 and J usage is TRBJ2-1, with D maybe TRBD2 (5 bases). This CDR3 is 12 amino acids long. Trimming stripped 4 bases from V and 9 bases from J, with 10 bases between. Germline V gene data show CDR1 as LGHDT and CDR2 as YNNKEL (reference sequence). The CDR3 loop reads CASSPRGSEQFF. DNA of the CDR3: TGTGCCAGCAGCCCACGAGGGTCTGAGCAGTTCTTC.

This clonotype came up many times. The chain joins TRBV27 to TRBJ1-5; no firm D call. V gave up 0 bases and J gave up 0 bases, with 9 bases separating them. Germline V gene data show CDR1 as MNHEY and CDR2 as SMNVEV (reference sequence). The CDR3 length is 16 residues. CDR3 nucleotide sequence: TGTGCCAGCAGTTTATCGCTCAGTGTTAGCAATCAGCCCCAGCATTTT. Protein: CASSLSLSVSNQPQHF.

This clonotype was observed at least ten times. The V gene is TRBV25-1, the J gene TRBJ2-7; TRBD2 is a possible D gene (6 bases). Germline CDR1 is MGHDK and CDR2 is SYGVNS. There are 16 residues in the CDR3. Trimming took off 1 base at V and 2 bases at J, with 15 bases between the two ends. CDR3 residues: CASSEWPSARTYEQYF. Here the CDR3 DNA reads TGTGCCAGCAGTGAATGGCCTAGCGCACGAACCTACGAGCAGTACTTC.

This clonotype is labeled as medium-sized. The chain has TRBV30 and TRBJ2-5; 7 nucleotides match TRBD1. The CDR3 length is 12 residues. V was pared by 6 bases and J by 5 bases, with 6 bases of the junction left unmatched. Looked up from germline, CDR1 is GTSNPN and CDR2 is SVGIG (reference sequence). The CDR3 is CACRDSKETQYF. CDR3 nucleotide sequence: TGTGCCTGTAGGGACAGTAAGGAGACCCAGTACTTC.

This clonotype is large by share. The rearrangement joins TRBV12-3 or TRBV12-4 to TRBJ2-7; 7 nucleotides match TRBD2. V lost 4 bases and J lost 2; bases outside the gene matches: 8. CDR3 length: 15 residues. The CDR3 sequence is CASSSWTGTTYEQYF. The CDR3 nucleotides are TGTGCCAGCAGTTCGTGGACCGGGACTACCTACGAGCAGTACTTC.

This rearrangement joins TRBV19 to TRBJ2-1; D perhaps matches TRBD2 (6 bases). The V end lost 7 bases, the J end lost 7 bases, and 23 bases lay between the germline ends. There are 16 residues in the CDR3. Germline V lookup: CDR1 LNHDA, CDR2 SQIVND (reference sequence). The CDR3 reads CASTVGGFSVKNEQFF. In DNA, the CDR3 is TGTGCCAGTACCGTCGGGGGATTTAGTGTGAAAAATGAGCAGTTCTTC.